The clone carrying this T cell receptor (beta chain) was detected ten times or more. This entry comes from a study of shared clonotypes between healthy human individuals. Across the whole study: Donors, aged 18 to 49, were a couple of women and a few men. Per donor, three plates held CD4 naive cells, three held CD4 memory, two held CD8 naive and one held CD8 memory.

V lost 4 bases to trimming and J lost 3 bases, with 12 bases between them. Germline V gene lookup returns CDR1 SGHTA and CDR2 FQGTGA. The length of the CDR3 is 14 residues. The table came from immunoSEQ multiplex PCR; TCRdb's copy has only in-frame clones and leaves some out. The sample carries 780,000 or so clones, over 60% recorded once. The material sequenced was memory CD4+ T cells sorted from blood. The subset here: CD45RA-negative fraction. The V call is TRBV7-3, the J call TRBJ2-5, with a possible D match to TRBD1 (5 bases). This receptor was obtained from a woman in her 30s in good health. Here the CDR3 DNA reads TGTGCCAGCAGCTGGGGCGCTGGGAAAGAGACCCAGTACTTC. This sequence encodes CASSWGAGKETQYF. Based on the CDR3 plus reference TRBV7-3 and TRBJ2-5, the full variable domain is GAGVSQTPSNKVTEKGKYVELRCDPISGHTALYWYRQSLGQGPEFLIYFQGTGAADDSGLPNDRFFAVRPEGSVSTLKIQRTERGDSAVYLCASSWGAGKETQYFGPGTRLLVL.